The clone carrying this TCR beta chain was observed many times. The data originate from a study of blood T cell repertoires in COVID-19. Clones were sequenced by immunoSEQ multiplex PCR, and TCRdb holds only the in-frame ones, with some missing. The table has 180,000 or so clones, roughly 80% seen once. Cohort placement rested on clinical history that participants reported themselves. Resolution of symptoms, clearance, or two negative PCRs was present in recovered Cohort 3 donors. The sequence came from a man aged 35-49 years who had recovered from COVID-19. The sequencing input was PBMCs or T cells enriched from blood (not recorded which).

As DNA, the CDR3 is TGTGCCAGCAGCCCACCGGGGGGGGGTGCCGGGGCCAACGTCCTGACTTTC. Translating it yields CASSPPGGGAGANVLTF. The chain uses TRBV5-8 and TRBJ2-6, with 8 bases identical to TRBD2. Germline V gene sequence: CDR1 SGHTS, CDR2 YDEGEE. This CDR3 is built from 17 residues. J gave up 4 bases and V 4 bases, and 10 bases lay outside the gene matches.